Sequencing of this TCR beta chain was carried out in a study of identical twins. Only healthy Caucasians were included as donors. In TCRdb, the 5' RACE reads were re-called with MiXCR into one record per CDR3 protein. The profile covers fewer than 350,000 distinct CDR3 sequences, with more than 6.5% appearing a single time and less than 2.5% taken by the ten largest. The table lists this clonotype with many counts. CDR1 and CDR2 (germline): MDHEN, SYDVKM. V was clipped by 6 bases and J by 4 bases; unmatched bases: 14. The CDR3 extends over 18 amino acids. The same specimen was also included in a second study, on yellow fever vaccine responses in identical twins.

The V call is TRBV28, the J call TRBJ1-5; 11 bases line up with TRBD1. Input material: memory (CD45RO+) T cells sorted from blood. The receptor was isolated from a woman between 18 and 30 years old in good health. For the CDR3, the DNA is TGTGCCAGCAGGCTGCAACCGTCCGGGACAGGGGGAAATCAGCCCCAGCATTTT. Translation: CASRLQPSGTGGNQPQHF. Variable domain in full (rest from reference TRBV28 and TRBJ1-5): DVKVTQSSRYLVKRTGEKVFLECVQDMDHENMFWYRQDPGLGLRLIYFSYDVKMKEKGDIPEGYSVSREKKERFSLILESASTNQTSMYLCASRLQPSGTGGNQPQHFGDGTRLSIL.